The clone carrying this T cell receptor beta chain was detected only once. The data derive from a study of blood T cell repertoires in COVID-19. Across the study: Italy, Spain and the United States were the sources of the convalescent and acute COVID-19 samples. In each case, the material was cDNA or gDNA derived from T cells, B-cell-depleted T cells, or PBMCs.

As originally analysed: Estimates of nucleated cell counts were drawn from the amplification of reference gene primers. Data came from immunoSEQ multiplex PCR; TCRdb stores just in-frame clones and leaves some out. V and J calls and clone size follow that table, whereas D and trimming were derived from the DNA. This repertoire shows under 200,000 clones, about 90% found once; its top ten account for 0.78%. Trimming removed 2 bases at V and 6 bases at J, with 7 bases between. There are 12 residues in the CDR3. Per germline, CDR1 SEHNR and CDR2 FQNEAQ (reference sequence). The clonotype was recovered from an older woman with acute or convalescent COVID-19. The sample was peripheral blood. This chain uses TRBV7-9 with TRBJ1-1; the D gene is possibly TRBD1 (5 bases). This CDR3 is CASSLTTAEAFF. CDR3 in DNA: TGTGCCAGCAGCTTAACGACAGCTGAAGCTTTCTTT.